The 9 T cell receptor beta chains below all came from one sample that was sequenced in a study of blood T cell repertoires in COVID-19. Produced via immunoSEQ multiplex PCR; TCRdb's table is partial and in-frame only. The profile covers fewer than 400,000 clones, with under 90% appearing a single time and less than 2% taken by the ten largest. Specimen: peripheral blood. The receptors derive from a woman in her twenties or thirties with COVID-19, enrolled during active disease.

This clone turned up a few times. This sequence joins TRBV7-8 and TRBJ2-3, with D possibly matching TRBD2 (6 bases). V was cut by 0 bases and J by 5 bases, with 18 bases left in between. The CDR3 length is 17 residues. Germline V gene data show CDR1 as SGHVS and CDR2 as FQNEAQ. The CDR3 region is CASSLAPRGGEEDTQYF. DNA for the CDR3: TGTGCCAGCAGCTTAGCCCCCCGGGGTGGGGAGGAAGATACGCAGTATTTT.

In this sample, this clone turned up many times. The rearrangement joins TRBV5-5 to TRBJ2-7; 9 nucleotides line up with TRBD1. This CDR3 spans 16 amino acids. CDR1 is SGHKS and CDR2 is YYEKEE in the germline V gene (reference sequence). The trim removed 6 bases at V and 7 bases at J, leaving 17 bases unmatched. CDR3 region: CASIKDTRDREGEQYV. DNA for the CDR3: TGTGCCAGCATCAAAGATACCCGGGACAGGGAAGGTGAGCAGTACGTC.

V is TRBV2 and J is TRBJ1-2; D remains unclear. The CDR3 covers 12 residues. The germline V and J ends were trimmed by 9 bases and 1 base, with 9 bases remaining between them. Germline loops: CDR1 SNHLY, CDR2 FYNNEI. In DNA form, the CDR3 reads TGTGCCAGTGGAGGAGGTAACTATGGCTACACCTTC. Amino acids: CASGGGNYGYTF.

The V gene is TRBV5-1, the J gene TRBJ2-6; D is unresolved. The CDR3 length is 16 residues. V lost 4 bases to trimming and J lost 3 bases, with 14 bases between them. In germline, CDR1 is SGHRS, CDR2 YFSETQ. The CDR3 spells CASSPPKSDGANVLTF. In DNA, the CDR3 is TGCGCCAGCAGCCCCCCTAAGAGCGATGGGGCCAACGTCCTGACTTTC.

The chain is built from TRBV7-9 and TRBJ2-5, with D unresolved. The CDR3 runs 15 residues. In germline, CDR1 is SEHNR, CDR2 FQNEAQ (reference sequence). Trimming took off 1 base at V and 2 bases at J, with 11 bases between the two ends. The CDR3 DNA reads TGTGCCAGCAGCTTAGAGGCAGGCCCTCAAGAGACCCAGTACTTC. Its translation: CASSLEAGPQETQYF. Drawing the rest from reference TRBV7-9 and TRBJ2-5, the complete variable domain is DTGVSQNPRHKITKRGQNVTFRCDPISEHNRLYWYRQTLGQGPEFLTYFQNEAQLEKSRLLSDRFSAERPKGSFSTLEIQRTEQGDSAMYLCASSLEAGPQETQYFGPGTRLLVL.

This clone was seen a single time. The chain couples TRBV7-3 to TRBJ1-1, with TRBD1 as a possible D gene (6 bases). This CDR3 contains 15 residues. The germline V and J ends were trimmed by 5 bases and 4 bases, with 17 bases remaining between them. Germline V gene lookup returns CDR1 SGHTA and CDR2 FQGTGA. CDR3 in amino acids: CASSQGGVLSTEAFF. The CDR3 DNA follows: TGTGCCAGCAGCCAAGGGGGGGTCTTAAGCACTGAAGCTTTCTTT.

DNA for the CDR3: TGTGCCACCAGTTTTGGGACAGGGGGAATAGCTTTCTTT. Its translation is CATSFGTGGIAFF. The chain employs TRBV15 and TRBJ1-1; 11 bases are shared with TRBD1. The CDR3 consists of 13 residues. The germline gives CDR1 LNHNV, CDR2 YYDKDF (reference sequence). With 6 bases clipped from V and 10 bases from J, the junction kept 7 bases outside the gene matches. The variable domain in full, with the rest retrieved from reference TRBV15 and TRBJ1-1, is DAMVIQNPRYQVTQFGKPVTLSCSQTLNHNVMYWYQQKSSQAPKLLFHYYDKDFNNEADTPDNFQSRRPNTSFCFLDIRSPGLGDTAMYLCATSFGTGGIAFFGQGTRLTVV.

The chain couples TRBV2 to TRBJ2-7, with 10 bases identical to TRBD1. Germline values: CDR1 SNHLY, CDR2 FYNNEI. With 9 bases clipped from V and 9 bases from J, the junction kept 14 bases outside the gene matches. The CDR3 totals 14 residues. The CDR3 DNA reads TGTGCCAGTTCCTCAGGGACAGGGGATCTGCGGCAGTACTTC. Its protein product is CASSSGTGDLRQYF.

This clone was recorded a few times. The same CDR3 is also encoded by other DNA sequences in this sample. The chain is built from TRBV5-1 and TRBJ1-4; perhaps TRBD1 as D (5 bases). Germline values: CDR1 SGHRS, CDR2 YFSETQ. Trimming left V 0 bases short and J 3 bases short, with 6 bases between. The length of the CDR3 is 14 residues. DNA of the CDR3: TGCGCCAGCAGCTTGGGACAGCCTAATGAAAAACTGTTTTTT. Its translation is CASSLGQPNEKLFF.